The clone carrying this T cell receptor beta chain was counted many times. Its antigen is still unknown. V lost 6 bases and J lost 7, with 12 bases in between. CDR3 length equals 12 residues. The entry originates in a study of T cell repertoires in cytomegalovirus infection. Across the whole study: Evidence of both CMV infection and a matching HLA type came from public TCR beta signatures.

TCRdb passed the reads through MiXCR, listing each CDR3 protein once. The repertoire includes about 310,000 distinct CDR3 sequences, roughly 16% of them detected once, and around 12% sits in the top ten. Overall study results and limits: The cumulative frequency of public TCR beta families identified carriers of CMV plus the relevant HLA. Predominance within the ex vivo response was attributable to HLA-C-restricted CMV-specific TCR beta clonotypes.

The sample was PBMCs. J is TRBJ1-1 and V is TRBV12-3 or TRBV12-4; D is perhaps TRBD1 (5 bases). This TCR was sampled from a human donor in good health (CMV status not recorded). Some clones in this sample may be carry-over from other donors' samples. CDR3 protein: CASSRDDFEAFF. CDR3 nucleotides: TGTGCCAGCAGCCGGGACGACTTTGAAGCTTTCTTT.